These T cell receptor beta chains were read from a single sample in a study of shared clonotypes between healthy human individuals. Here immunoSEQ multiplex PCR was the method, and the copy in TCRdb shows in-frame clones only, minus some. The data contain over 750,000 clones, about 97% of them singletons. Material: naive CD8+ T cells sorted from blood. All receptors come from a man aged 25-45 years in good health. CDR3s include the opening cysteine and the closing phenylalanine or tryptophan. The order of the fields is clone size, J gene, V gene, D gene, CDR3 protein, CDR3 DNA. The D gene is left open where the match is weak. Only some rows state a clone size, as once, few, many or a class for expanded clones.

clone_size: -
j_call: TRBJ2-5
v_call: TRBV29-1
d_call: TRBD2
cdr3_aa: CSVEDLPAGSGETQYF
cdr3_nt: TGCAGCGTTGAAGATCTCCCAGCGGGGAGCGGGGAGACCCAGTACTTC

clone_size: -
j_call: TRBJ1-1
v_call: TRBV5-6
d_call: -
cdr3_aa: CASSFGGMNTEAFF
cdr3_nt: TGTGCCAGCAGCTTCGGAGGGATGAACACTGAAGCTTTCTTT

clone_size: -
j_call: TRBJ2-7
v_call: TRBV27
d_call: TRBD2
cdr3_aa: CASRDGGRGSREQYF
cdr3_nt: TGTGCCAGCAGGGATGGCGGGAGGGGTTCGCGCGAGCAGTACTTC

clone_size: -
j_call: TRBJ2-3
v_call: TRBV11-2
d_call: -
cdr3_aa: CASSFWADTQYF
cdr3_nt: TGTGCCAGCAGCTTTTGGGCAGATACGCAGTATTTT

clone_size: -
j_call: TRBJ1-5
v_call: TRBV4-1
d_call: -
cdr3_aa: CASSQVEHLSNQPQHF
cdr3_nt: TGCGCCAGCAGCCAAGTCGAACACCTTAGCAATCAGCCCCAGCATTTT

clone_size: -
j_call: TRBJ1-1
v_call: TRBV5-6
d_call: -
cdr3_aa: CASSLGPHTEAFF
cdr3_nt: TGTGCCAGCAGCTTGGGGCCCCACACTGAAGCTTTCTTT

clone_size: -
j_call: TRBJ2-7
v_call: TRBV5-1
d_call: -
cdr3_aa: CASSLVDGAYEQYF
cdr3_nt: TGCGCCAGCAGCTTGGTGGACGGTGCCTACGAGCAGTACTTC

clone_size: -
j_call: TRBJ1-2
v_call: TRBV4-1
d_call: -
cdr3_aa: CASSRGTLTTEWGYTF
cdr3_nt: TGCGCCAGCAGCCGCGGCACTTTAACTACGGAGTGGGGCTACACCTTC

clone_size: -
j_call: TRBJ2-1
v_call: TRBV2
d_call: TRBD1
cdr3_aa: CASRPAQGIIF
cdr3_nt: TGTGCCAGCCGCCCCGCACAGGGGATTATCTTC

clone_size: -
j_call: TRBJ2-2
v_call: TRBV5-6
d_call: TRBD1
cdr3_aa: CASSKPGQGNTGELFF
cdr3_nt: TGTGCCAGCAGCAAACCGGGACAGGGGAACACCGGGGAGCTGTTTTTT

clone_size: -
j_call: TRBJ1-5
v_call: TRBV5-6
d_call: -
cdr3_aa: CASNDWGSNQPQHF
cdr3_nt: TGTGCCAGCAACGACTGGGGCAGCAATCAGCCCCAGCATTTT

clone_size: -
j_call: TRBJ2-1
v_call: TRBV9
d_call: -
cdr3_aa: CASSVGRMPYNEQFF
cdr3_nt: TGTGCCAGCAGCGTAGGGCGGATGCCCTACAATGAGCAGTTCTTC

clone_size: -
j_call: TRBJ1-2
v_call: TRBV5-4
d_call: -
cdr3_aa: CASSFGTASGYTF
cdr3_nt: TGTGCCAGCAGCTTTGGTACCGCGAGCGGCTACACCTTC

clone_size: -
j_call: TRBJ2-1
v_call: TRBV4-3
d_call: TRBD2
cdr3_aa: CASSYSRSRELYNEQFF
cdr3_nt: TGCGCCAGCAGCTACTCCAGATCGCGGGAGCTTTACAATGAGCAGTTCTTC

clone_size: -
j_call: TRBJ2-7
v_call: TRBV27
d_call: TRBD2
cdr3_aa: CASSLTLAGVKQYF
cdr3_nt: TGTGCCAGCAGTTTAACGCTAGCGGGAGTGAAGCAGTACTTC

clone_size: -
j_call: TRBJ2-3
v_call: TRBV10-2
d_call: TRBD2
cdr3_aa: CASSGTGGPADTQYF
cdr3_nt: TGCGCCAGCAGTGGTACGGGAGGGCCGGCAGATACGCAGTATTTT

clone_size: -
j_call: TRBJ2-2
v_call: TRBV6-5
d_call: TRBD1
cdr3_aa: CASRETGGTGELFF
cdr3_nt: TGTGCCAGCAGGGAGACAGGGGGGACCGGGGAGCTGTTTTTT

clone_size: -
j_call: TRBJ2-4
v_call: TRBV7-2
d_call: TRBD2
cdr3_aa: CASSLSPGLAGGFENIQYF
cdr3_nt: TGTGCCAGCAGCTTATCCCCTGGACTAGCGGGAGGGTTCGAAAACATTCAGTACTTC

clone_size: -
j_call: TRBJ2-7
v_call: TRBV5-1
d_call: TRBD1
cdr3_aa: CASSWGDRGRSYEQYF
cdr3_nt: TGCGCCAGCAGCTGGGGAGACAGGGGTCGCTCCTACGAGCAGTACTTC

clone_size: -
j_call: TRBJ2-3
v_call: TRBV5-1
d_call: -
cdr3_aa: CASSPPGETDTQYF
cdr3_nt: TGCGCCAGCAGCCCTCCAGGGGAAACAGATACGCAGTATTTT

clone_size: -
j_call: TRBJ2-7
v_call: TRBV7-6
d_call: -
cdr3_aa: CASSPGRAYEQYF
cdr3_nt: TGTGCCAGCAGCCCGGGGAGAGCTTACGAGCAGTACTTC

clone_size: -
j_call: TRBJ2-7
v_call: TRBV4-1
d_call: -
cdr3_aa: CASSHLPRGGGDEQYF
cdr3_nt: TGCGCCAGCAGCCACCTCCCCCGGGGAGGGGGCGACGAGCAGTACTTC

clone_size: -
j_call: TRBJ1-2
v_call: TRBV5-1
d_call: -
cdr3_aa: CASSLAGDGYTF
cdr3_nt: TGCGCCAGCAGCTTAGCAGGGGATGGCTACACCTTC

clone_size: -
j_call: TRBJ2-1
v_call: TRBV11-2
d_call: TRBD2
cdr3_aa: CASSFTGLAGSDEQFF
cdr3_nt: TGTGCCAGCAGCTTTACGGGACTAGCGGGATCAGACGAGCAGTTCTTC

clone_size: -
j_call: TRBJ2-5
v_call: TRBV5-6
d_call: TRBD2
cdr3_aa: CASSLGGGALRETQYF
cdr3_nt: TGTGCCAGCAGCTTAGGCGGGGGGGCATTACGGGAGACCCAGTACTTC

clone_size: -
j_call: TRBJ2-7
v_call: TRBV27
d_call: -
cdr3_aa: CASSPSTGGVSYEQYF
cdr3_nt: TGTGCCAGCAGTCCATCGACAGGTGGGGTCTCCTACGAGCAGTACTTC

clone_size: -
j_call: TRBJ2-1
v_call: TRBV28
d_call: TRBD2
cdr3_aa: CASSLLEGGPGNEQFF
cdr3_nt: TGTGCCAGCAGTTTATTAGAGGGAGGGCCGGGGAATGAGCAGTTCTTC

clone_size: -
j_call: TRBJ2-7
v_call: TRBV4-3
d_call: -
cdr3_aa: CASSQGTQGFTEQYF
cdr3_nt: TGCGCCAGCAGCCAAGGAACGCAGGGGTTTACCGAGCAGTACTTC

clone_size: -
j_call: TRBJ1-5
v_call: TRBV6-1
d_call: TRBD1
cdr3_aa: CASSEADWTGYQPQHF
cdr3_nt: TGTGCCAGCAGTGAAGCTGACTGGACAGGGTATCAGCCCCAGCATTTT

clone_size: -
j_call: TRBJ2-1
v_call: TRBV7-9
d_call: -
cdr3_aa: CASSIGFNEQFF
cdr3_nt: TGTGCCAGCAGCATCGGATTCAATGAGCAGTTCTTC

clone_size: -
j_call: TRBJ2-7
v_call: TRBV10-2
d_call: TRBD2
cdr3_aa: CASGGLPAYEQYF
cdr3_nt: TGCGCCAGCGGGGGACTACCAGCCTACGAGCAGTACTTC

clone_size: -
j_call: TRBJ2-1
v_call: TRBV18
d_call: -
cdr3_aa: CASSPGDSYNEQFF
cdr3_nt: TGTGCCAGCTCACCGGGGGACTCCTACAATGAGCAGTTCTTC

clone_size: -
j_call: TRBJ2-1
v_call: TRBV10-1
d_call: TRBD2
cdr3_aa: CASSAGLAGDYNEQFF
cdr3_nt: TGCGCCAGCAGTGCGGGACTAGCGGGAGATTACAATGAGCAGTTCTTC

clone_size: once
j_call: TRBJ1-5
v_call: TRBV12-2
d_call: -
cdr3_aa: CASRLRGRGNQPQHF
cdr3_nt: TGTGCAAGTCGCTTACGAGGCAGGGGCAATCAGCCCCAGCATTTT

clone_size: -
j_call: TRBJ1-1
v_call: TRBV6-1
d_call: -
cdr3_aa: CASSEVMVAEAFF
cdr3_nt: TGTGCCAGCAGTGAGGTCATGGTCGCTGAAGCTTTCTTT

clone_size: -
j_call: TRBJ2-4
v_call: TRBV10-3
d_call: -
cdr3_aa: CAISVRVGGENIQYF
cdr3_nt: TGTGCCATCAGTGTGAGGGTGGGTGGGGAAAACATTCAGTACTTC

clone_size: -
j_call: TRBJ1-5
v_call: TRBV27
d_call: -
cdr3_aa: CASSLNGWEPQHF
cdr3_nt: TGTGCTAGCAGTTTAAACGGGTGGGAGCCCCAGCATTTT

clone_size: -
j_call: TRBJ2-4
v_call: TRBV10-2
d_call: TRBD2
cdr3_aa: CASSGRVLAKNIQYF
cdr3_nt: TGCGCCAGCAGCGGGAGGGTTCTAGCCAAAAACATTCAGTACTTC

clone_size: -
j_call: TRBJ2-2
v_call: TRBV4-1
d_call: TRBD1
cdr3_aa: CASSQRTGSLTGELFF
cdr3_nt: TGCGCCAGCAGCCAAAGGACAGGGTCACTCACCGGGGAGCTGTTTTTT

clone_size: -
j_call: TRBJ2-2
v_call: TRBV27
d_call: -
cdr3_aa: CASSLGTTGELFF
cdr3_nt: TGTGCCAGCAGTTTAGGGACCACCGGGGAGCTGTTTTTT

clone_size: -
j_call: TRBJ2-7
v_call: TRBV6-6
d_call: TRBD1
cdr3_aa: CASSPTTGVNEQYF
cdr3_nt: TGTGCCAGCAGCCCGACGACAGGGGTTAACGAGCAGTACTTC

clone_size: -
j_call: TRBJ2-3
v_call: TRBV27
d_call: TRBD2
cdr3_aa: CASSLSSSGTETQYF
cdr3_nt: TGTGCCAGCAGTTTATCTTCTAGCGGGACAGAAACGCAGTATTTT

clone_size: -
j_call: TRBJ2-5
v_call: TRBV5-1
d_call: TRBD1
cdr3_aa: CASSAGDRGQETQYF
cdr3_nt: TGCGCCAGCAGCGCGGGGGACAGGGGGCAAGAGACCCAGTACTTC

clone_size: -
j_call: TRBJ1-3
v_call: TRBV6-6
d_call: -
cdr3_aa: CASSSHDVNPSNTIYF
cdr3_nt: TGTGCCAGCAGTTCCCACGACGTGAACCCTTCAAACACCATATATTTT

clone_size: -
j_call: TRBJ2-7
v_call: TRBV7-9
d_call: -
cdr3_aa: CASSLAQGVTRNEQYF
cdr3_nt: TGTGCCAGCAGCTTAGCGCAGGGGGTGACTAGAAACGAGCAGTACTTC

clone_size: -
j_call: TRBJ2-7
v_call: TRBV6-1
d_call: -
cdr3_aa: CASIGSPFYEQYF
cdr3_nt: TGTGCCAGCATCGGGAGCCCCTTCTACGAGCAGTACTTC

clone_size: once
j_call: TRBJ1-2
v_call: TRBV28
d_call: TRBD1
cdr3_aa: CASYPARDRRGYTF
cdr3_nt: TGTGCCAGCTACCCCGCCCGGGACAGGCGTGGCTACACCTTC

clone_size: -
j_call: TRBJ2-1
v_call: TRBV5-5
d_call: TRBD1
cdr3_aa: CASSLLTGAYNEQFF
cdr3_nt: TGTGCCAGCAGCTTGCTCACAGGGGCCTACAATGAGCAGTTCTTC

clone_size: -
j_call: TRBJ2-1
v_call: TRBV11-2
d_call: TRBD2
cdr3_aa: CASSSRAGRGNEQFF
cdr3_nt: TGTGCCAGCAGCTCCCGAGCGGGAAGGGGCAATGAGCAGTTCTTC

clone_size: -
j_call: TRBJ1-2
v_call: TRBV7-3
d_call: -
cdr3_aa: CASSLSPTGNYGYTF
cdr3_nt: TGTGCCAGCAGCTTATCCCCGACGGGCAACTATGGCTACACCTTC

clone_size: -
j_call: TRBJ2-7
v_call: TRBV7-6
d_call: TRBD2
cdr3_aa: CASSRLADNYEQYF
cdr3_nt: TGTGCCAGCAGTCGACTAGCGGATAACTACGAGCAGTACTTC

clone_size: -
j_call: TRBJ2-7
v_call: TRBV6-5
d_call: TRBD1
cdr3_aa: CASSYQGQGAYEQYF
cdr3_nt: TGTGCCAGCAGTTACCAGGGACAGGGGGCATACGAGCAGTACTTC

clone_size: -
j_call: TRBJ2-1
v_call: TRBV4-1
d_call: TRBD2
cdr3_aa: CASTLAGGYNEQFF
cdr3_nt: TGCGCCAGCACCCTAGCGGGAGGATACAATGAGCAGTTCTTC

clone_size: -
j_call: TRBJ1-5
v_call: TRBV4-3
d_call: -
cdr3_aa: CASSQDRGGEPQHF
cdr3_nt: TGCGCCAGCAGCCAAGATCGAGGGGGTGAGCCCCAGCATTTT

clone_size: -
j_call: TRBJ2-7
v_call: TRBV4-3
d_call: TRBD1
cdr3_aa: CASSARTGGYEQYF
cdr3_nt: TGCGCCAGCTCGGCACGAACAGGGGGCTACGAGCAGTACTTC

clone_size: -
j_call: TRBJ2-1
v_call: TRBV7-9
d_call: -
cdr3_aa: CASSFRTIDEQFF
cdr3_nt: TGTGCCAGCAGCTTTAGGACTATCGATGAGCAGTTCTTC

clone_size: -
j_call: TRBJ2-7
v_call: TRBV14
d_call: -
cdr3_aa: CASSPGWEQYF
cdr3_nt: TGTGCCAGCAGCCCAGGCTGGGAGCAGTACTTC